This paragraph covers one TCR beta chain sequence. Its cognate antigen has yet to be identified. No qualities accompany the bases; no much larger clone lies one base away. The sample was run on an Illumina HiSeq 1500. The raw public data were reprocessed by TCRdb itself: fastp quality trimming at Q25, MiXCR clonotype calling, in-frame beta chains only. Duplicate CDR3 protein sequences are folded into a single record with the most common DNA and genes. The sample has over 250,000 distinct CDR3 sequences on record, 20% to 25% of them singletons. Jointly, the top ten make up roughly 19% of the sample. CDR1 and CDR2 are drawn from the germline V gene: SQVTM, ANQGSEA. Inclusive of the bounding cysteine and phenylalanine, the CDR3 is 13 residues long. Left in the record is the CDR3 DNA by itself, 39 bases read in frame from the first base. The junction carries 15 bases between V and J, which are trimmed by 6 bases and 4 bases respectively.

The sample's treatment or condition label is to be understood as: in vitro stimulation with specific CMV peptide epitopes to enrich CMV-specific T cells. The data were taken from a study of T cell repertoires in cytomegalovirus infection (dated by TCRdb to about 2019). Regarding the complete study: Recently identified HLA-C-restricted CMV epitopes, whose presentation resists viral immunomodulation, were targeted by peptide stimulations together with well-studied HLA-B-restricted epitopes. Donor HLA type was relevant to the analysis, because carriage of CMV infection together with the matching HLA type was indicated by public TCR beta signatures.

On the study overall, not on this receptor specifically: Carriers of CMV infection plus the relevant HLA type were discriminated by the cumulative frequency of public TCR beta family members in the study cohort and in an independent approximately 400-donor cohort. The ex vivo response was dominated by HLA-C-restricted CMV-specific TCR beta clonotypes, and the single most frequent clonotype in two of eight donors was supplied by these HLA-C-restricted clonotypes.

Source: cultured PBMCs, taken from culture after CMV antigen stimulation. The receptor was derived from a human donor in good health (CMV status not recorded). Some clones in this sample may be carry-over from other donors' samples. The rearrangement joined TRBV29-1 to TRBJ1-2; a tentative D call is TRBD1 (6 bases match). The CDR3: CSVQGPRSYGYTF. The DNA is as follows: TGCAGCGTACAGGGCCCGCGGAGCTATGGCTACACCTTC.